Presented here are 29 T cell receptor beta chains from one specimen sequenced in a study of blood T cell repertoires in COVID-19. The method was immunoSEQ multiplex PCR; TCRdb's version includes in-frame clones alone and lacks a portion of them. The data show 310,000 or so clones, approximately 91% seen once. The sample comprised peripheral blood. These receptors all stem from a woman aged 25-40 years with COVID-19, enrolled during active disease.

Concerning this clone itself: A much larger clone differs by one base, so this may be a read error. This chain connects TRBV27 to TRBJ2-2; 9 nucleotides line up with TRBD1. V dropped 4 bases and J dropped 3; count of bases not matched to a gene: 0. The CDR3 has 14 residues. The germline CDR1 and CDR2 sequences are MNHEY and SMNVEV (reference sequence). CDR3 sequence (DNA): TGTGCCAGCAGTTGGACAGGGGACACCGGGGAGCTGTTTTTT. Translated, it gives CASSWTGDTGELFF.

The chain recombines TRBV6-1 with TRBJ1-3, with a tentative D call TRBD1 (5 bases). The germline V gene has CDR1 MNHNS and CDR2 SASEGT. There are 14 residues in the CDR3. Trimming removed 1 base from V and 4 bases from J, with 8 bases in between. The CDR3 DNA reads TGTGCCAGCAGTGAAGATGGGGCGGGAAACACCATATATTTT. Encoded protein: CASSEDGAGNTIYF.

The chain has TRBV27 and TRBJ1-2; TRBD1 is a possible D gene (5 bases). CDR1 and CDR2 from the germline V gene are MNHEY and SMNVEV (reference sequence). The CDR3 sequence is 15 residues long. The V gene lost 2 bases and the J gene lost 0 bases, with 10 bases spanning the gap. This CDR3 is CASSLRGRANYGYTF. The DNA of the CDR3 is TGTGCCAGCAGTTTAAGGGGCAGAGCTAACTATGGCTACACCTTC.

The CDR3 loop reads CASSQDMTAGYEQYF. The CDR3, as DNA: TGTGCCAGCAGCCAAGATATGACGGCAGGGTACGAGCAGTACTTC. This sequence joins TRBV3-1 (or the pseudogene TRBV3-2) and TRBJ2-7; TRBD1 might be the D (5 bases). CDR3 length equals 15 residues. Germline assignment: CDR1 LGHDT and CDR2 YNNKEL (reference sequence). Deletions cut 0 bases from V and 4 bases from J, with 13 bases between.

The chain carries TRBV19 and TRBJ2-7, with D tentatively TRBD2 (5 bases). Per germline, CDR1 LNHDA and CDR2 SQIVND (reference sequence). The CDR3 contains 14 residues. V gave up 3 bases and J gave up 2 bases, with 11 bases separating them. CDR3 nucleotide sequence: TGTGCCAGTAGTATCAAAGAGGGAGCCTACGAGCAGTACTTC. It specifies CASSIKEGAYEQYF. Complete variable domain (other parts from reference TRBV19 and TRBJ2-7): DGGITQSPKYLFRKEGQNVTLSCEQNLNHDAMYWYRQDPGQGLRLIYYSQIVNDFQKGDIAEGYSVSREKKESFPLTVTSAQKNPTAFYLCASSIKEGAYEQYFGPGTRLTVT.

V is TRBV6-1 and J is TRBJ1-6, with 9 bases identical to TRBD1. CDR1 MNHNS and CDR2 SASEGT come from the germline V gene. This CDR3 is built from 15 residues. Germline trimming cut 3 bases from V and 9 bases from J; bases unmatched to any gene: 6. In nucleotides, the CDR3 is TGTGCCAGCAGTGATCTGGGACAGGGACGTTCACCCCTCCACTTT. It specifies CASSDLGQGRSPLHF.

CDR3 coding DNA: TGTGCCAGTAGTATTCCTAGCGGGAGTGGAGGGGCCAACGTCCTGACTTTC. Protein product: CASSIPSGSGGANVLTF. J is TRBJ2-6 and V is TRBV19, with 10 bases identical to TRBD2. CDR3 length equals 17 residues. The V and J ends lost 3 bases and 4 bases, in that order; junction bases with no gene match: 6. The germline CDR1 and CDR2 sequences are LNHDA and SQIVND (reference sequence).

Only one count was recorded for this clone. The genes are TRBV27 and TRBJ2-7; 10 nucleotides line up with TRBD1. The CDR3 is 15 residues long. With 7 bases clipped from V and 5 bases from J, the junction kept 11 bases outside the gene matches. Per the germline V gene, CDR1 is MNHEY and CDR2 is SMNVEV (reference sequence). The CDR3 is CASNSFGTGVHEQYF. In DNA form, the CDR3 reads TGTGCCAGCAACTCTTTTGGGACAGGGGTCCACGAGCAGTACTTC.

V usage is TRBV5-1 and J usage is TRBJ2-1, with 14 bases fitting TRBD2. Losses at the gene ends were 4 bases for V and 3 bases for J; bases not matched to a gene: 3. Germline V gene lookup returns CDR1 SGHRS and CDR2 YFSETQ. The CDR3 is made up of 16 amino acids. Written as DNA, the CDR3 is TGCGCCAGCAGCCTCGGGACTAGCGGGAGCTACAATGAGCAGTTCTTC. Protein sequence: CASSLGTSGSYNEQFF.

The chain carries TRBV6-2 or TRBV6-3 and TRBJ1-2, with D unresolved. CDR1 MNHEY and CDR2 SVGEGT come from the germline V gene. Trimming pared 2 bases from V and 2 bases from J, leaving 9 bases between. CDR3 length equals 14 residues. The CDR3 coding sequence is TGTGCCAGCAGTTACGCGGCCGCCAACTATGGCTACACCTTC. It is translated as CASSYAAANYGYTF.

The chain combines TRBV11-3 with TRBJ2-1; 10 bases fit TRBD2. The trim removed 2 bases at V and 8 bases at J, leaving 3 bases unmatched. CDR3 length: 14 residues. Germline V gene sequence: CDR1 SGHNT, CDR2 YENEEA. DNA of the CDR3: TGTGCCAGCAGCTTAACTAGCGGGACGCATGAGCAGTTCTTC. Protein sequence: CASSLTSGTHEQFF.

J is TRBJ1-3 and V is TRBV19, with D unclear. V lost 1 base and J 4 bases, leaving 8 bases between the germline ends. This CDR3 has 14 amino acids. Germline V gene data show CDR1 as LNHDA and CDR2 as SQIVND (reference sequence). The CDR3 reads CASSIAQVGNTIYF. In DNA, the CDR3 is TGTGCCAGTAGTATAGCCCAGGTCGGAAACACCATATATTTT.

The chain uses TRBV5-4 and TRBJ2-1; possibly TRBD2 for D (6 bases). The length of the CDR3 is 15 residues. Trimming took 0 bases from V and 3 from J, leaving 10 bases between them. Germline V lookup: CDR1 SGHNT, CDR2 YYREEE (reference sequence). Written as DNA, the CDR3 is TGTGCCAGCAGCTTGGGCTCGGGAGACTACAATGAGCAGTTCTTC. This translates into CASSLGSGDYNEQFF.

The CDR3 protein is CASSSDYGLINSGYTF. As DNA, the CDR3 is TGTGCCAGCAGCTCGGACTACGGGCTCATCAATTCTGGCTACACCTTC. The chain couples TRBV11-2 to TRBJ1-2, with D hard to call. Looked up from germline, CDR1 is SGHAT and CDR2 is FQNNGV. V lost 4 bases, J lost 7 bases, and 22 bases lay in between. CDR3 length equals 16 residues.

CDR3 DNA sequence: TGTGCCAGCAGCTTTGAGGGAGACACGCAAGAGACCCAGTACTTC. Translation gives CASSFEGDTQETQYF. This chain connects TRBV11-1 to TRBJ2-5, with a possible D match to TRBD2 (5 bases). Germline V gives CDR1 SGHAT, CDR2 FQDESV (reference sequence). CDR3 size: 15 residues. Trimming stripped 3 bases from V and 2 bases from J, with 13 bases between.

The V and J genes are TRBV11-3 and TRBJ1-3; D remains unclear. Per germline, CDR1 SGHNT and CDR2 YENEEA. The CDR3 is made up of 15 amino acids. Deletions cut 5 bases from V and 0 bases from J, with 11 bases between. The CDR3 region has the DNA TGTGCCAGCAGCCGCGACTCGACCTCTGGAAACACCATATATTTT. It translates to CASSRDSTSGNTIYF.

Turning to this clone: Other nucleotide sequences in the sample specify the same CDR3. The chain has TRBV5-1 and TRBJ2-1; a weak D match, TRBD2 (5 bases). Germline CDR1 and CDR2: SGHRS and YFSETQ. V was clipped by 5 bases and J by 0 bases, with 12 bases between them. CDR3 length equals 15 residues. CDR3 sequence: CASSLSGSSYNEQFF. The CDR3 coding sequence is TGCGCCAGCAGTCTCTCGGGGAGCTCCTACAATGAGCAGTTCTTC.

The chain links TRBV19 to TRBJ2-7, with D possibly matching TRBD2 (6 bases). Trimming took 5 bases from V and 4 from J, leaving 6 bases between them. CDR1 LNHDA and CDR2 SQIVND come from the germline V gene (reference sequence). The CDR3 totals 11 residues. The CDR3 DNA reads as TGTGCCAGTAGTGCGGGGTACGAGCAGTACTTC. Amino acid sequence: CASSAGYEQYF.

The V call is TRBV25-1, the J call TRBJ2-7; 8 bases are a match to TRBD1. The CDR3 covers 15 residues. The ends lost 6 bases at V and 1 base at J; junction bases unmatched: 8. From germline, CDR1 is MGHDK and CDR2 SYGVNS. CDR3: CASSHGQGISYEQYF. In DNA form, the CDR3 reads TGTGCCAGCAGCCACGGACAGGGAATTTCCTACGAGCAGTACTTC.

The chain combines TRBV28 with TRBJ1-6, with no clear D. Trimming took 3 bases from V and 9 from J, leaving 3 bases between them. The CDR3 is made up of 11 amino acids. In germline, CDR1 is MDHEN, CDR2 SYDVKM. The CDR3, as DNA: TGTGCCAGCAGTTTCGGTTCACCCCTCCACTTT. Its translation: CASSFGSPLHF.

The chain combines TRBV5-6 with TRBJ1-2; D unresolved. The CDR3 length is 12 residues. Trimming took 4 bases from V and 4 from J, leaving 8 bases between them. CDR1 and CDR2 from the germline V gene are SGHDT and YYEEEE. The chain's CDR3 is CASSTRIYGYTF. CDR3 DNA sequence: TGTGCCAGCAGCACACGTATCTATGGCTACACCTTC.

The chain recombines TRBV7-3 with TRBJ2-1; the D is unclear. Germline V CDR1 and CDR2: SGHTA, FQGTGA. With 5 bases removed from V and 8 bases from J, the gap between germline ends came to 13 bases. The CDR3 contains 13 residues. CDR3 loop: CASSATSVDEQFF. CDR3 sequence (DNA): TGTGCCAGCAGCGCGACTTCAGTAGATGAGCAGTTCTTC.

The genes are TRBV7-3 and TRBJ2-3, with TRBD2 matching over 16 bases. Germline values: CDR1 SGHTA, CDR2 FQGTGA. CDR3 length equals 18 residues. After removal of 1 base from V and 5 bases from J, the junction contained 6 bases not matched to a gene. The CDR3 nucleotides are TGTGCCAGCAGCTTAAGGGGACTAGCGGGAGGGCCATTAGATACGCAGTATTTT. Its protein product is CASSLRGLAGGPLDTQYF. The full variable domain, its missing parts supplied by reference TRBV7-3 and TRBJ2-3, is GAGVSQTPSNKVTEKGKYVELRCDPISGHTALYWYRQSLGQGPEFLIYFQGTGAADDSGLPNDRFFAVRPEGSVSTLKIQRTERGDSAVYLCASSLRGLAGGPLDTQYFGPGTRLTVL.

The V call is TRBV12-1, the J call TRBJ2-6; no check of the table's D call, TRBD2, against the DNA was made. TRBV12-1 counts as a pseudogene. CDR3 length: 18 amino acids. The CDR3 protein is CASSIRTTLAYGANVLTF. The CDR3 bases are TGTGCCAGCAGCATCCGCACCACTCTAGCGTACGGGGCCAACGTCCTGACTTTC.

CDR3 DNA: TGCGCCAGCAGCGCCGGGACAGGGGGTACCTACAATGAGCAGTTCTTC. Translating gives CASSAGTGGTYNEQFF. The V gene is TRBV5-1, the J gene TRBJ2-1; 11 bases agree with TRBD1. Trimming took 4 bases from V and 2 from J; bases not matched to a gene: 5. This CDR3 spans 16 amino acids. From germline, CDR1 is SGHRS and CDR2 YFSETQ.

The chain recombines TRBV19 with TRBJ2-2, with D perhaps matching TRBD2 (6 bases). V lost 3 bases and J 6 bases, leaving 17 bases between the germline ends. The CDR3 is made up of 16 amino acids. Germline V gives CDR1 LNHDA, CDR2 SQIVND (reference sequence). The CDR3 DNA follows: TGTGCCAGTAGTATTCTGACTAGTTGGGGCGCCGGGGAGCTGTTTTTT. Translating it yields CASSILTSWGAGELFF.

V usage is TRBV2 and J usage is TRBJ1-5; 7 positions match TRBD1. The CDR3 consists of 15 residues. Trimming removed 5 bases from V and 5 bases from J; junction bases left unmatched: 9. Germline V gene lookup returns CDR1 SNHLY and CDR2 FYNNEI. CDR3 coding DNA: TGTGCCAGCAGTTCCGGGACAGAAGCCTATCAGCCCCAGCATTTT. Protein sequence: CASSSGTEAYQPQHF. The whole variable domain, remainder taken from reference TRBV2 and TRBJ1-5, is EPEVTQTPSHQVTQMGQEVILRCVPISNHLYFYWYRQILGQKVEFLVSFYNNEISEKSEIFDDQFSVERPDGSNFTLKIRSTKLEDSAMYFCASSSGTEAYQPQHFGDGTRLSIL.

V and J are TRBV19 and TRBJ1-2; 7 bases line up with TRBD1. In germline, CDR1 is LNHDA, CDR2 SQIVND (reference sequence). The CDR3 runs 14 residues. V was pared by 5 bases and J by 7 bases, with 10 bases of the junction left unmatched. The CDR3 DNA sequence: TGTGCCAGTAGTTTCCTTACAGACAGGGCTGGCTACACCTTC. Its translation: CASSFLTDRAGYTF.

This chain connects TRBV27 to TRBJ1-1; D not resolved. The CDR3 extends over 13 amino acids. Germline CDR1 is MNHEY and CDR2 is SMNVEV (reference sequence). Trimming took off 3 bases at V and 4 bases at J, with 9 bases between the two ends. CDR3 region: CASSLEGPTEAFF. CDR3 DNA sequence: TGTGCCAGCAGTTTGGAGGGCCCCACTGAAGCTTTCTTT.